This section outlines one TCR beta chain sequence together with its context. The data derive from a study of blood T cell repertoires in COVID-19. Study-wide context: Sites in the United States, Italy and Spain provided acute and convalescent COVID-19 samples. PBMCs, B-cell-depleted T cells, or T cells were the source of the cDNA or gDNA that made up the material.

Participants reported their clinical history, and cohort assignment relied on those reports. The data were produced by immunoSEQ multiplex PCR, yet TCRdb's version contains in-frame clones alone and is incomplete. The table shows approximately 250,000 clones, with about 88% occurring only once. The origin of this receptor is a man aged 25 to 45 with acute COVID-19. The sequenced material came from PBMCs or T cells enriched from blood (not recorded which).

CDR3 in amino acids: CASSEFGTYNEQFF. CDR3 in DNA: TGTGCCAGCAGTGAATTCGGGACTTACAATGAGCAGTTCTTC. The genes are TRBV2 and TRBJ2-1, with D perhaps matching TRBD2 (6 bases). The V and J ends lost 2 bases and 4 bases respectively, with 9 bases between them. Germline V gene data show CDR1 as SNHLY and CDR2 as FYNNEI. CDR3 length: 14 residues.